This TCR beta chain was obtained from a study of PD-L1 blockade in urothelial cancer. The wider study: Males with bladder-origin urothelial cancer constituted about 85% of the roughly 30 patients. At 3 weeks (second dose) and 6 weeks after starting treatment, blood was analyzed.

The table came from immunoSEQ multiplex PCR; TCRdb's copy has only in-frame clones and leaves some out. The data hold under 80,000 clones, with roughly 81% observed a single time. Regarding time point: pretreatment peripheral blood. Trimming removed 5 bases from V and 6 bases from J, with 13 bases in between. Per germline, CDR1 SGHTA and CDR2 FQGNSA. The CDR3 has 13 residues. The source is an older man with urothelial cancer. The chain joins TRBV7-2 to TRBJ1-2; D remains ambiguous. Sequences were derived from PBMCs, sampled around atezolizumab (anti-PD-L1) treatment. In DNA form, the CDR3 reads TGTGCCAGCAGCACCCGACCAGAGGATGGCTACACCTTC. As protein: CASSTRPEDGYTF.